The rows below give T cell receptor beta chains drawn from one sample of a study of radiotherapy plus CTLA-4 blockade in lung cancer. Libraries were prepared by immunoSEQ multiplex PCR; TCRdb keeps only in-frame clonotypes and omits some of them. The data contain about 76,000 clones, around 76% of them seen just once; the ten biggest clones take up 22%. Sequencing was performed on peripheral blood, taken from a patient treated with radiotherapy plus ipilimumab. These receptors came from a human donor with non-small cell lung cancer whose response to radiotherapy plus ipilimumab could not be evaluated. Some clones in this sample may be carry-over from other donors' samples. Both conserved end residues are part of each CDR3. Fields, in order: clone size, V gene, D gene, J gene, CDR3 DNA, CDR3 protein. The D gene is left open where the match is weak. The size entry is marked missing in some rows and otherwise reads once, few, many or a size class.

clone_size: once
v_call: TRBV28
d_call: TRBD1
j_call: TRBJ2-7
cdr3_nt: TGTGCCAGCAGTTTCCCGGGACAGCCCTACGAGCAGTACTTC
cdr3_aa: CASSFPGQPYEQYF

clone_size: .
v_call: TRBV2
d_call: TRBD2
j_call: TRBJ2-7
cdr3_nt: TGTGCCAGCAGTGAAGCCTGGCGGGGGGGCTCCTACGAGCAGTACTTC
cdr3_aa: CASSEAWRGGSYEQYF

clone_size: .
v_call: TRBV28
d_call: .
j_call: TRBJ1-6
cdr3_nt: TGTGCCAGCAGTTTGGTGGACAGCGATTCACCCCTCCACTTT
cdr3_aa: CASSLVDSDSPLHF

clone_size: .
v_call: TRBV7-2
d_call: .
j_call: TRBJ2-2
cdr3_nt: TGTGCCAGCAGCTTATTGGCGGAGGTCGGGGAGCTGTTTTTT
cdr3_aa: CASSLLAEVGELFF

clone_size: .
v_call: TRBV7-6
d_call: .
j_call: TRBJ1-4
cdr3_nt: TGTGCCAGCAGCTTAGACAGGGCTTTCAATGAAAAACTGTTTTTT
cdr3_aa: CASSLDRAFNEKLFF

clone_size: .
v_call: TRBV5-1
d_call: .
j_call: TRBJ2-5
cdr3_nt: TGCGCCAGCAGCTTGGAAGGACACACGTCAGGGGAGCAGTACTTC
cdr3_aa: CASSLEGHTSGEQYF

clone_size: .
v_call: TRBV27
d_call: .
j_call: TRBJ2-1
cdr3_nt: TGTGCCAGCAGTTTATACACAGAATCTTATTACAATGAGCAGTTCTTC
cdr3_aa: CASSLYTESYYNEQFF

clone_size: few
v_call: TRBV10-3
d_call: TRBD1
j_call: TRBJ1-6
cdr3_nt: TGTGCCATCAGTGAAGGGGGGGCCGGGACAGGGGGATCACCCCTCCACTTT
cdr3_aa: CAISEGGAGTGGSPLHF

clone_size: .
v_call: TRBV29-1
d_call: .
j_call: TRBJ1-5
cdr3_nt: TGCAGCGTTGCAGACTGGGGCGGTGGTAATCAGCCCCAGCATTTT
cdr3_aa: CSVADWGGGNQPQHF

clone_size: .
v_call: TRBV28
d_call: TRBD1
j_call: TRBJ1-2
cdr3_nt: TGTGCCAGCAGTTTGGGACAGGGGATCGATGGCTACACCTTC
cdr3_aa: CASSLGQGIDGYTF

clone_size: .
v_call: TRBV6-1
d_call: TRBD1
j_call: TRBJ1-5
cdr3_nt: TGTGCCAGCAGTGAGCAGGGGGCGCCGAATCAGCCCCAGCATTTT
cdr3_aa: CASSEQGAPNQPQHF

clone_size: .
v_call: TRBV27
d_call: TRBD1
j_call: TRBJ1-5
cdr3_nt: TGTGCCAGCAGCCTACAGGGGACACAACAGCCCCAGCATTTT
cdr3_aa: CASSLQGTQQPQHF

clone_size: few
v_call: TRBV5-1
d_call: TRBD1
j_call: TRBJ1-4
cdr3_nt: TGCGCCAGCAGCCGTGGACAGGGGACTAATGAAAAACTGTTTTTT
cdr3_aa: CASSRGQGTNEKLFF

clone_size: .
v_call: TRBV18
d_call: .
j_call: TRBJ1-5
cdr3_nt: TGTGCCAGCTCACCACGGCGGATTAGCAATCAGCCCCAGCATTTT
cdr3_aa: CASSPRRISNQPQHF

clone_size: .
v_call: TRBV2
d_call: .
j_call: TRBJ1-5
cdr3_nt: TGTGCCAGCAGTGGTCAGTACAATCAGCCCCAGCATTTT
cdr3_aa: CASSGQYNQPQHF

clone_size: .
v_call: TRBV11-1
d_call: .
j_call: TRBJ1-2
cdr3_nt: TGTGCCAGCACCCTAGCCCCCGACAGCGAGAACTATGGCTACACCTTC
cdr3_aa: CASTLAPDSENYGYTF

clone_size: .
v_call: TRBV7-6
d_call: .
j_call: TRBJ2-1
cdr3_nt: TGTGCCAGCAGCTTGGGGGGCTCCTACAATGAGCAGTTCTTC
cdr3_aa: CASSLGGSYNEQFF

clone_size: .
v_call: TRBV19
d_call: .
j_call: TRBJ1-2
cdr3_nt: TGTGCCAGTAGTATCTCAGCTAACTATGGCTACACCTTC
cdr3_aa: CASSISANYGYTF

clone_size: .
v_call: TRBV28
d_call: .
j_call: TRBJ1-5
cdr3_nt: TGTGCCAGCAGTTTGAGAAAGGGGAGGGGTCAGCCCCAGCATTTT
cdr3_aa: CASSLRKGRGQPQHF

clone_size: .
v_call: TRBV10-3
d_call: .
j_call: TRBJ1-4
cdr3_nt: TGTGCCACCGGGGTAGGACGGGATGAAAAGCTGTTTTTT
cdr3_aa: CATGVGRDEKLFF

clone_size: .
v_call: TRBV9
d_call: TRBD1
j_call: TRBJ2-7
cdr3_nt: TGTGCCAGCAGCGTCTATCCGGGACAGACCTACGAGCAGTACTTC
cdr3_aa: CASSVYPGQTYEQYF

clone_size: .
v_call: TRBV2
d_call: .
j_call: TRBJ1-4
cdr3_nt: TGTGCCAGCAGTGAAGCGCTTACAGTTTATGAAAAACTGTTTTTT
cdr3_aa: CASSEALTVYEKLFF

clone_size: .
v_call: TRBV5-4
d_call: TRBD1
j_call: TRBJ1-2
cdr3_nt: TGTGCCAGCAGCTTGGACAGGGGAGATTATGGCTACACCTTC
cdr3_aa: CASSLDRGDYGYTF

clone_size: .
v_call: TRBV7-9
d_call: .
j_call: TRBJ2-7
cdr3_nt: TGTGCCAGCAGCTTTGGGCGGGGAACCTACGAGCAGTACTTC
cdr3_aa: CASSFGRGTYEQYF

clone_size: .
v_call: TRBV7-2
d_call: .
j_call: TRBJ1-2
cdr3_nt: TGTGCCAGCAGCCCATACACGTCGGGGGACTATGGCTACACCTTC
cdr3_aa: CASSPYTSGDYGYTF

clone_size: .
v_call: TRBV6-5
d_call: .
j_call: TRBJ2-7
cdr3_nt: TGTGCCAGCAGTTACGTGGCACCGGGAACTGGGCACGAGCAGTACTTC
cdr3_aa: CASSYVAPGTGHEQYF

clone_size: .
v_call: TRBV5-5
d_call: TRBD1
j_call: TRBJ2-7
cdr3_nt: TGTGCCAGCAGCTTGGGATGGGACAGTACCTACTACGAGCAGTACTTC
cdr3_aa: CASSLGWDSTYYEQYF

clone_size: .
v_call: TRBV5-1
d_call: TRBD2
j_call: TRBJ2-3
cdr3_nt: TGCGCCAGCAGCTACGGTAGCGGGACAGATACGCAGTATTTT
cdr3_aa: CASSYGSGTDTQYF

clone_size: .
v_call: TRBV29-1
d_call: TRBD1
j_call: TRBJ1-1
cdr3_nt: TGCAGCGTTTCCCCTGGCAGGGGGACTGAAGCTTTCTTT
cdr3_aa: CSVSPGRGTEAFF

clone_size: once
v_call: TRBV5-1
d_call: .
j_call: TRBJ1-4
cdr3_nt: TGCGCCAGCAGCCCGATGGCCTCTAATGAAAAACTGTTTTTT
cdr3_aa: CASSPMASNEKLFF

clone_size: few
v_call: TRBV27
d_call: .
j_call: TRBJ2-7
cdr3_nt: TGTGCCAGCAGTTTTCTTCGGGACAAGCCGGTTCAGTACTTC
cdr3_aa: CASSFLRDKPVQYF

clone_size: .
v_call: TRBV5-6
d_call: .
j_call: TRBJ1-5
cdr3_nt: TGTGCCAGCAGCCTCACTTCCTTTAACAATCAGCCCCAGCATTTT
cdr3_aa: CASSLTSFNNQPQHF

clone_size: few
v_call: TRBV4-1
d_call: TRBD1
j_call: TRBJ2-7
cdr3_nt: TGTGCCAGCAGCCTGAGACAGGGGGTGGCTTACGAGCAGTACTTC
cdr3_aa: CASSLRQGVAYEQYF